A selection of T cell receptor beta chains follows, all from one sample in a study of metastatic and nonmetastatic thyroid tumors. TCRdb re-called clones via MiXCR from the PCR reads. The sample has tens of thousands of clones, 17% seen once. Sequencing input: blood. Receptors were obtained from a female donor with papillary thyroid cancer or a benign thyroid nodule (not recorded which). Some clones in this sample may be carry-over from other donors' samples. The CDR3 runs from the conserved cysteine through the conserved F or W. D genes are given only for firm matches. A row's size may be missing; if present it is once, few, many or a size class.

TRBD2	TRBV4-2	18	TRBJ2-1	.	CASSLTGTSGRAAGEQLF	TGTGCCAGCAGCCTAACCGGGACTAGCGGGAGGGCCGCGGGCGAGCAGCTCTTC
.	TRBV5-1	16	TRBJ1-1	few	CASSLVGRRGGTEAFF	TGCGCCAGCAGCTTGGTAGGGCGGCGGGGTGGAACTGAAGCTTTCTTT
TRBD2	TRBV20-1	17	TRBJ2-7	few	CSARSRASGPLSYEQHF	TGCAGTGCTAGAAGTAGGGCTAGCGGGCCGCTCTCCTACGAGCAGCACTTC
.	TRBV11-1	14	TRBJ2-3	.	CASSLRPTKDTQYF	TGTGCCAGCAGCTTAAGGCCCACAAAAGATACGCAGTATTTT
.	TRBV7-2	13	TRBJ2-7	many	CASSRQQGYEQYF	TGTGCCAGCAGCCGTCAGCAGGGCTACGAGCAGTACTTC
.	TRBV12-5	14	TRBJ1-1	many	CASGPPEGSTEAFF	TGTGCTAGTGGGCCTCCGGAGGGTTCCACTGAAGCTTTCTTT
TRBD2	TRBV4-1	15	TRBJ2-1	many	CASSQGGLAGEEQFF	TGCGCCAGCAGCCAAGGTGGACTAGCGGGAGAGGAGCAGTTCTTC
.	TRBV3-1	13	TRBJ1-2	many	CASSQAGRSGYTF	TGTGCCAGCAGCCAAGCAGGAAGGTCCGGCTACACCTTC
.	TRBV27	15	TRBJ2-1	medium-sized	CASSGSESSYNEQFF	TGTGCCAGCAGTGGCTCGGAGAGCTCCTACAATGAGCAGTTCTTC
.	TRBV19	13	TRBJ1-6	many	CASREEGNSPLHF	TGTGCCAGTAGGGAAGAGGGGAATTCACCCCTCCACTTT
.	TRBV20-1	16	TRBJ1-2	medium-sized	CSARNVGRGALRGYTF	TGCAGTGCTAGGAATGTGGGGCGTGGGGCCTTACGTGGCTACACCTTC
TRBD2	TRBV6-4	15	TRBJ2-3	.	CACSDSLSGGDTQYF	TGTGCCTGCAGTGACTCACTATCGGGAGGAGATACGCAGTATTTT
TRBD1	TRBV20-1	18	TRBJ2-5	.	CSATPHVTGGRDQETQYF	TGCAGTGCCACCCCCCACGTGACAGGGGGCCGTGACCAAGAGACCCAGTACTTC
TRBD1	TRBV6-1	15	TRBJ2-2	few	CASSPGTGDTGELFF	TGTGCCAGCAGTCCCGGGACAGGGGACACCGGGGAGCTGTTTTTT
TRBD1	TRBV5-5	15	TRBJ2-7	many	CASRTGQGSSYEQYF	TGTGCCAGCAGGACGGGACAGGGAAGCTCCTACGAGCAGTACTTC
.	TRBV20-1	13	TRBJ2-7	many	CSARGRTLREQYF	TGCAGTGCTAGAGGCCGGACCCTCCGGGAGCAGTACTTC
.	TRBV5-6	16	TRBJ1-1	.	CASSWGVVAMNTEAFF	TGTGCCAGCAGCTGGGGGGTGGTGGCCATGAACACTGAAGCTTTCTTT
.	TRBV2	14	TRBJ2-2	medium-sized	CASSVEGFTGELFF	TGTGCCAGCAGTGTAGAGGGGTTCACCGGGGAGCTGTTTTTT
.	TRBV7-8	16	TRBJ1-2	once	CASSLEGDISITGYTF	TGTGCCAGCAGCTTAGAGGGGGACATATCCATTACCGGCTACACCTTC
.	TRBV27	14	TRBJ2-1	medium-sized	CASSLDRNNNEQFF	TGTGCCAGCAGTTTAGACAGGAACAACAATGAGCAGTTCTTC
.	TRBV10-3	15	TRBJ2-7	medium-sized	CAISEGLAKSYEQYF	TGTGCCATCAGTGAAGGGCTAGCCAAGTCCTACGAGCAGTACTTC
TRBD1	TRBV20-1	16	TRBJ1-1	many	CSARDWTGGLSSAAFF	TGCAGTGCTAGAGATTGGACAGGGGGGTTATCCTCTGCAGCTTTCTTT
.	TRBV14	12	TRBJ2-7	many	CASSRLRDEQYF	TGTGCCAGCAGCCGTCTTCGCGACGAGCAGTACTTC
.	TRBV10-1	14	TRBJ2-5	many	CASSLGPLQETQYF	TGCGCCAGCAGCTTAGGACCCCTGCAAGAGACCCAGTACTTC
TRBD2	TRBV10-3	18	TRBJ2-5	many	CAISGGREIKTYQETQYF	TGTGCCATCAGTGGCGGGCGGGAGATAAAAACGTACCAAGAGACCCAGTACTTC
TRBD2	TRBV12-5	16	TRBJ2-1	many	CASGWTSGSSYNEQFF	TGTGCTAGTGGTTGGACTAGCGGGAGCTCCTACAATGAGCAGTTCTTC
.	TRBV30	13	TRBJ1-4	many	CAWERGIGEKLFF	TGTGCCTGGGAAAGGGGGATAGGTGAAAAACTGTTTTTT
.	TRBV30	16	TRBJ2-1	medium-sized	CAWSVLAGKRANEQFF	TGTGCCTGGAGTGTACTAGCAGGAAAGAGGGCCAATGAGCAGTTCTTC
.	TRBV4-1	13	TRBJ2-2	many	CASSQVLTGELFF	TGCGCCAGCAGCCAAGTGCTGACCGGGGAGCTGTTTTTT
.	TRBV27	16	TRBJ2-1	.	CASSLSRRRRYNEQFF	TGTGCCAGCAGTTTATCAAGAAGGAGGCGCTACAATGAGCAGTTCTTC
TRBD2	TRBV11-1	16	TRBJ2-3	.	CASSLGLALSTDTQYF	TGTGCCAGCAGCCTAGGACTAGCGCTTTCAACAGATACGCAGTATTTT
.	TRBV7-9	14	TRBJ2-3	many	CASSQTSSTDTQYF	TGTGCCAGCAGCCAAACCTCTAGCACAGATACGCAGTATTTT
.	TRBV2	17	TRBJ2-1	.	CASSDVTWRSSYNEQFF	TGTGCCAGCAGTGATGTCACGTGGCGGTCCTCCTACAATGAGCAGTTCTTC
.	TRBV15	15	TRBJ1-5	many	CATSRPGDFNQPQHF	TGTGCCACCAGCAGACCAGGGGATTTCAATCAGCCCCAGCATTTT
TRBD2	TRBV14	15	TRBJ2-2	once	CASSLLAGNTGELFF	TGTGCCAGCAGCCTACTAGCGGGGAACACCGGGGAGCTGTTTTTT
TRBD1	TRBV9	16	TRBJ1-6	many	CASSVEGQGGNSPLHF	TGTGCCAGCAGCGTAGAGGGACAGGGTGGTAATTCACCCCTCCACTTT
TRBD2	TRBV11-2	16	TRBJ2-7	many	CASSEEGTRLSYEQYF	TGTGCCAGCAGCGAAGAGGGGACTAGGCTTTCCTACGAGCAGTACTTC
TRBD2	TRBV20-1	15	TRBJ2-5	many	CSANSPGTSDRTQYF	TGCAGTGCTAACAGTCCCGGGACTAGCGACCGGACCCAGTACTTC
.	TRBV20-1	13	TRBJ1-1	many	CSAKTAVDTEAFF	TGCAGTGCCAAGACAGCTGTGGACACTGAAGCTTTCTTT
.	TRBV6-1	16	TRBJ1-3	many	CASRPIKESSGNTIYF	TGTGCCAGCAGGCCAATAAAGGAGAGCTCTGGAAACACCATATATTTT
.	TRBV5-4	16	TRBJ1-5	many	CASSPGPPRRDQPQHF	TGTGCCAGCAGCCCGGGCCCCCCCCGTAGAGATCAGCCCCAGCATTTT
TRBD2	TRBV28	16	TRBJ2-7	many	CASSRFSAGGVYEQYF	TGTGCCAGCAGTAGGTTCTCGGCGGGAGGCGTATACGAGCAGTACTTC
TRBD1	TRBV4-2	15	TRBJ2-5	many	CASSQGTGLGETQYF	TGTGCCAGCAGCCAAGGGACAGGGTTGGGGGAGACCCAGTACTTC
TRBD2	TRBV19	15	TRBJ2-1	many	CASSPPAGVHNEQFF	TGTGCCAGTAGTCCCCCAGCGGGAGTCCACAATGAGCAGTTCTTC
.	TRBV6-2/TRBV6-3	13	TRBJ1-2	many	CASSRDPTYGYTF	TGTGCCAGCAGTCGGGACCCCACCTATGGCTACACCTTC